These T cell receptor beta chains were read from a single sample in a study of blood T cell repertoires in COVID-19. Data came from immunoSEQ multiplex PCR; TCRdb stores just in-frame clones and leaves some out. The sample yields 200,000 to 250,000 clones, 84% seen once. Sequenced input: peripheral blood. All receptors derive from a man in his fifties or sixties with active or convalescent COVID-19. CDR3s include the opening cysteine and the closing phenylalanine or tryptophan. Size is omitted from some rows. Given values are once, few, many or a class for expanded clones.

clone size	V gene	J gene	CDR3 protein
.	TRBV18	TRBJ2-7	CASSHGLAGVGGEQYF
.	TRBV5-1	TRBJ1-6	CASSLAPLSYNSPLHF
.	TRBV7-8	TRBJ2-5	CASSFAGAETQYF
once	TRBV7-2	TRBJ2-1	CASSLQVIYNEQFF
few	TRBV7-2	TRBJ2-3	CASSLGLAADTQYF
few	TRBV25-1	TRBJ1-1	CASSESLLWGTRPEAFF
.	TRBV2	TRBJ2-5	CASSELAGGGETQYF
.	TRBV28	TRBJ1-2	CASSHAPTLNYGYTF
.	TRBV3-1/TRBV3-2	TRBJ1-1	CASSQAKRGQGYYTEAFF
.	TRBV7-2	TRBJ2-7	CASSLAGGPRFYEQYF
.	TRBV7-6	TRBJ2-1	CASSYGLAGVGEQFF
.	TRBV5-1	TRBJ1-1	CASSLAGGAAFF
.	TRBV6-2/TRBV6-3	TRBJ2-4	CASSHRDSRQSGIQYF
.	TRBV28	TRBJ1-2	CASSLLEDRAYSYGYTF
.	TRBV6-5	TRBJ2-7	CASSYRTSRTPYEQYF
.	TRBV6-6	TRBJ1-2	CASSHPGGLEGGYTF
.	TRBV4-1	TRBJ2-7	CASSKGRVFNEQYF
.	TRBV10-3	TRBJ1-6	CAISGFRGPDSPLHF
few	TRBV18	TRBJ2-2	CASSPRASGSNTGELFF
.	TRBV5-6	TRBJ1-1	CASSLWGTRGLVAFF
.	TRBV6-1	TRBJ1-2	CASSERTGRYYGYTF
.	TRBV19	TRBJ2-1	CASTYGAREQFF
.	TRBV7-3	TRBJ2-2	CASSFQTGELFF
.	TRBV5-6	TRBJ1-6	CASSSMTGYSPLHF
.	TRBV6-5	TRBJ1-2	CASSPTSDRGRYTF
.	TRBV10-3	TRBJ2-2	CAISESITVGGAGELFF
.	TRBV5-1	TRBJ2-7	CASKRTGLAGVNEQYF
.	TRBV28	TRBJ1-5	CASSPPTLFQHF
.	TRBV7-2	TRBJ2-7	CASSLASAGPYEQYF
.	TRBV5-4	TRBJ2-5	CASSLGGTGAETQYF
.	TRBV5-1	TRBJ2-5	CASSLGGRTQYF
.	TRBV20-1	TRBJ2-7	CSATVRGEQYF
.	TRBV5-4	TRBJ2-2	CASSPGLAHFNTGELFF
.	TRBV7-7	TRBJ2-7	CASSPGQGGEQYF
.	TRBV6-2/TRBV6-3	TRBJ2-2	CASSYEGQGPTGELFF
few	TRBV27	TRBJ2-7	CASSPRRDSSYEQYF
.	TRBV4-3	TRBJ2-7	CASSQDGLAGIEQYF
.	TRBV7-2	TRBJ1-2	CASSPGQGYYGYTF
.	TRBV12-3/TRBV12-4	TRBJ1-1	CASSPQVNTEAFF
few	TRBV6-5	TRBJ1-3	CASSSYGTTGNTIYF
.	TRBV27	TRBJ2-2	CASMGGLQPGELFF
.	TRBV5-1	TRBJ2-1	CASSQGLATYNEQFF
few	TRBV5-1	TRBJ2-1	CASSLGGQGGEQFF
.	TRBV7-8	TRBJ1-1	CASSLGHANTEAFF
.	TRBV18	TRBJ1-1	CASSPSGQTEAFF
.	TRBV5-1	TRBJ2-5	CASRPGLAGGEETQYF
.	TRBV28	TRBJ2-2	CASIGQNTGELFF
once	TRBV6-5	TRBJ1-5	CASSRAGNQPQHF
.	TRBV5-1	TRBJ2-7	CASSLGTSVGEQYF
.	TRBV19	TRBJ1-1	CASSTDRGLNTEAFF